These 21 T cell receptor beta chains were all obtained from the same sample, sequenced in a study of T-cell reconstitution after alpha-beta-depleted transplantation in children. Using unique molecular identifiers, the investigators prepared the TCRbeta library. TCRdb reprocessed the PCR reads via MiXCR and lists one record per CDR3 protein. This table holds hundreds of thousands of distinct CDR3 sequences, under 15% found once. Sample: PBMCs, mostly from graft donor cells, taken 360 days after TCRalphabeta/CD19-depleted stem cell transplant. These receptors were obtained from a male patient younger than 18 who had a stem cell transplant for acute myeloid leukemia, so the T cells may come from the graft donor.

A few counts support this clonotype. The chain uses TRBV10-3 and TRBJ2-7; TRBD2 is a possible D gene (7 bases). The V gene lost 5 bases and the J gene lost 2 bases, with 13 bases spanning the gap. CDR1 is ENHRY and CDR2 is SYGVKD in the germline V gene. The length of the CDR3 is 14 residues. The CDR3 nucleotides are TGTGCCATCAGTAGAGGGGGGGACACCTACGAGCAGTACTTC. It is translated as CAISRGGDTYEQYF.

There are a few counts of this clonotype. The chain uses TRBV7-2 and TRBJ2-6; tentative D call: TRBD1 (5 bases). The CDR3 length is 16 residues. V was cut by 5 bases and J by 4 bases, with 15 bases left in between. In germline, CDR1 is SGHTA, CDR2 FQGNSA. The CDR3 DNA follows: TGTGCCAGCAGCCCAAACAGGACGTTCGGGGCCAACGTCCTGACTTTC. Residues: CASSPNRTFGANVLTF.

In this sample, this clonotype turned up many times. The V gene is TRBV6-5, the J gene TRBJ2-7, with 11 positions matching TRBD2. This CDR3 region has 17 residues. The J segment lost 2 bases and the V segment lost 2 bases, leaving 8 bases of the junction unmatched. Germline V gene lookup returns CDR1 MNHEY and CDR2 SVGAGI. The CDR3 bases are TGTGCCAGCAGTTACGGAACTAGCGGGAGCCTCACCTACGAGCAGTACTTC. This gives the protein CASSYGTSGSLTYEQYF.

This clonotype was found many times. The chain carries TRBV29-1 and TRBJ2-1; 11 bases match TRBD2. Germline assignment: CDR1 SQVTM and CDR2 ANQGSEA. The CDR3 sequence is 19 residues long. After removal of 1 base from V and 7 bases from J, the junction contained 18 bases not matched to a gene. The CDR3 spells CSVEGPIAGGPTFGNEQFF. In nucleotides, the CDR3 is TGCAGCGTTGAAGGTCCCATAGCGGGAGGGCCAACATTTGGGAATGAGCAGTTCTTC.

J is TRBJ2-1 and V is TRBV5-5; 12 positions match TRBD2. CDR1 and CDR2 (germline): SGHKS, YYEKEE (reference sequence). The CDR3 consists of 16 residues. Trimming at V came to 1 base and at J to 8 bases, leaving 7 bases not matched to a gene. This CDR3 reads CASSLPETSGSHEQFF. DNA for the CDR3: TGTGCCAGCAGCTTGCCTGAGACTAGCGGGAGCCATGAGCAGTTCTTC.

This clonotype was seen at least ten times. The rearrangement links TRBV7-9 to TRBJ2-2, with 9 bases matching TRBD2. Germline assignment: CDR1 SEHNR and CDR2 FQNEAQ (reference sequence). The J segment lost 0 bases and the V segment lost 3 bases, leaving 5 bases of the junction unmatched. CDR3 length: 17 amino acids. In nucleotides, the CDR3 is TGTGCCAGCAGCTTCCCCAGACTAGCGGCGAACACCGGGGAGCTGTTTTTT. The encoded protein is CASSFPRLAANTGELFF. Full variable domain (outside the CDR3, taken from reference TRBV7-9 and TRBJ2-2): DTGVSQNPRHKITKRGQNVTFRCDPISEHNRLYWYRQTLGQGPEFLTYFQNEAQLEKSRLLSDRFSAERPKGSFSTLEIQRTEQGDSAMYLCASSFPRLAANTGELFFGEGSRLTVL.

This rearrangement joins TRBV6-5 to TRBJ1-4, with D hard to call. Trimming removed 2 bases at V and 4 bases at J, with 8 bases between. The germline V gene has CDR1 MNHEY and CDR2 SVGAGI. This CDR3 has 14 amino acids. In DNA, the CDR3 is TGTGCCAGCAGTTACGCCCGCTTTAATGAAAAACTGTTTTTT. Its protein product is CASSYARFNEKLFF.

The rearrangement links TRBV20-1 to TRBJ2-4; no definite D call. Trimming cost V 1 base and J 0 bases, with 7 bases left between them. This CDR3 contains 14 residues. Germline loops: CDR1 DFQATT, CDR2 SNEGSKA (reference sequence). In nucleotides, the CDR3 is TGCAGTGCTAGAGGTGACTTAGCCAAAAACATTCAGTACTTC. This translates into CSARGDLAKNIQYF.

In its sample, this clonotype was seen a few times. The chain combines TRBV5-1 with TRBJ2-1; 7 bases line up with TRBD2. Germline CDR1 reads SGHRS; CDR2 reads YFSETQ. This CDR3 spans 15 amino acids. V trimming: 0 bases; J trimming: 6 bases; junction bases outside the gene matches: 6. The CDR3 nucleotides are TGCGCCAGCAGCTTGGTGGCGGGAGTCTCCAATGAGCAGTTCTTC. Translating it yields CASSLVAGVSNEQFF.

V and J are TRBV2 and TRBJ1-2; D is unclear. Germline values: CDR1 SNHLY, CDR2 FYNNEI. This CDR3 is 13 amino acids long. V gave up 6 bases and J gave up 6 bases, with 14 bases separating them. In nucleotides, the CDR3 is TGTGCCAGCAGATTTTGGACGGAAGATGGCTACACCTTC. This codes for CASRFWTEDGYTF.

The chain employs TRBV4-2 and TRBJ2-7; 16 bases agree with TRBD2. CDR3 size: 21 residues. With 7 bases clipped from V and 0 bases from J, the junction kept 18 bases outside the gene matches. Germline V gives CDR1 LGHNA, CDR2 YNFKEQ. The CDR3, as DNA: TGTGCCAGCACCGCAGAGGGACAGGGACTAGCGGGAGGGAAAAGCTCCTACGAGCAGTACTTC. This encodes CASTAEGQGLAGGKSSYEQYF.

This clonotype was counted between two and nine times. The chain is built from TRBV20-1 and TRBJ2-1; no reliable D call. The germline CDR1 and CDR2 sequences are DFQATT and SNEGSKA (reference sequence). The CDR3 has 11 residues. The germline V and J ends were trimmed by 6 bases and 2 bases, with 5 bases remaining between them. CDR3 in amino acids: CSAITYNEQFF. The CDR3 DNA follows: TGCAGTGCCATTACCTACAATGAGCAGTTCTTC.

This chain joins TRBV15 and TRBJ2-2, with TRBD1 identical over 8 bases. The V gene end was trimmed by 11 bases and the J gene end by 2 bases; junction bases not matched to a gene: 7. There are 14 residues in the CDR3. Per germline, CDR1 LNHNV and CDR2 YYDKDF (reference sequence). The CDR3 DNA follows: TGTGCCGTACCTGGACAGGGTAACACCGGGGAGCTGTTTTTT. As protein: CAVPGQGNTGELFF.

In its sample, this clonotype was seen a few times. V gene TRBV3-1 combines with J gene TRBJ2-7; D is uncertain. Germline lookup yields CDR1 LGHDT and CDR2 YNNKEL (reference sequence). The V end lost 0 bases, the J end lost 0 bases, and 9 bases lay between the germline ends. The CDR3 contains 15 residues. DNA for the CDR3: TGTGCCAGCAGCCAAGAACCCTGGAGCTCCTACGAGCAGTACTTC. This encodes CASSQEPWSSYEQYF.

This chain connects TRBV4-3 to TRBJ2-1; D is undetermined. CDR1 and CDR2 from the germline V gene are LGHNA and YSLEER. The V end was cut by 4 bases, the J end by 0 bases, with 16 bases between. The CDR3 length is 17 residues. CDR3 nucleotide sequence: TGCGCCAGCAGCCCCCAACCCGACAAGAGCTCCTACAATGAGCAGTTCTTC. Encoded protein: CASSPQPDKSSYNEQFF.

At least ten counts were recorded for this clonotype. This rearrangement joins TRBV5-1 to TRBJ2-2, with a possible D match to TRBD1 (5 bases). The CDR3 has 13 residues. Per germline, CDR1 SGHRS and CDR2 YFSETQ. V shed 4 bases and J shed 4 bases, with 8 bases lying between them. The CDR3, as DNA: TGCGCCAGCAGCCAGACAGCCACCGGGGAGCTGTTTTTT. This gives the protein CASSQTATGELFF.

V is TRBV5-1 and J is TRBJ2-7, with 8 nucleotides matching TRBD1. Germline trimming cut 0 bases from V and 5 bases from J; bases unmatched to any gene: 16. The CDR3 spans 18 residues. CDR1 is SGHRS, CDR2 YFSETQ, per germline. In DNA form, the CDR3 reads TGCGCCAGCAGCTTGGGGTTGCTGGCAGGGGGCCCGGTCGACGAGCAGTACTTC. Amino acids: CASSLGLLAGGPVDEQYF.

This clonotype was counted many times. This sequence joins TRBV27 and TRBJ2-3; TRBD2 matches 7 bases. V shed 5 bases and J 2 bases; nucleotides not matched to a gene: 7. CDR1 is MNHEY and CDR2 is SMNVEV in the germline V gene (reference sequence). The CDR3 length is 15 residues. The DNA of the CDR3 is TGTGCCAGCAGTGTTAGCGGGCCCTACACAGATACGCAGTATTTT. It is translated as CASSVSGPYTDTQYF.

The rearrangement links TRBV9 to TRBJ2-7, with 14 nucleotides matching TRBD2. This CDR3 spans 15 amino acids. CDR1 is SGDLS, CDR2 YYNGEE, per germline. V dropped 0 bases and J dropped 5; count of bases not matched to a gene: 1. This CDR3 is CASSVVGLAGDEQYF. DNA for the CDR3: TGTGCCAGCAGCGTAGTGGGACTAGCGGGAGACGAGCAGTACTTC.

This CDR3 is CASSPKRERSDTQYF. Here the CDR3 DNA reads TGTGCCAGCAGCCCAAAGCGGGAGAGATCGGATACGCAGTATTTT. V is TRBV7-3 and J is TRBJ2-3, with 8 positions matching TRBD2. The CDR3 extends over 15 amino acids. J lost 6 bases, V lost 5 bases, and 10 bases had no gene match. Germline V CDR1 and CDR2: SGHTA, FQGTGA.

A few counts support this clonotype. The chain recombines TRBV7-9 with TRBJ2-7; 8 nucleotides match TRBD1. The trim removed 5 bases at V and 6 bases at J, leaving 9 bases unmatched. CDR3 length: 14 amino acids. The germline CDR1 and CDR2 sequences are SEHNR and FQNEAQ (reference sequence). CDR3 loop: CASSLTGGIGEQYF. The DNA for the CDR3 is TGTGCCAGCAGCCTAACAGGGGGAATTGGCGAGCAGTACTTC.